A single sample is the source of the 10 T cell receptor beta chains below, sequenced in a study of blood T cell repertoires in COVID-19. Profiled with immunoSEQ multiplex PCR; TCRdb holds only in-frame clones, not every one. This table holds about 31,000 clones, roughly 88% found once. Sequenced: peripheral blood. The origin of the receptors is a man aged 60 to 75 with COVID-19, enrolled during active disease.

The chain recombines TRBV6-2 or TRBV6-3 with TRBJ2-7; 8 bases line up with TRBD2. The length of the CDR3 is 16 residues. Germline V gene data show CDR1 as MNHEY and CDR2 as SVGEGT. The V and J ends lost 0 bases and 4 bases, in that order; junction bases with no gene match: 8. CDR3 residues: CASSYSSPAGVYEQYF. DNA for the CDR3: TGTGCCAGCAGTTACTCGAGTCCAGCGGGAGTGTACGAGCAGTACTTC.

This chain uses TRBV19 with TRBJ2-6; a weak D match, TRBD2 (5 bases). V shed 0 bases and J shed 4 bases, with 10 bases lying between them. Germline V gene lookup returns CDR1 LNHDA and CDR2 SQIVND (reference sequence). This CDR3 comprises 16 residues. The CDR3 region has the DNA TGTGCCAGTAGTATAGATGGACTCTCAGGGGCCAACGTCCTGACTTTC. Its translation: CASSIDGLSGANVLTF. Combining the CDR3 with reference TRBV19 and TRBJ2-6 gives the whole variable domain DGGITQSPKYLFRKEGQNVTLSCEQNLNHDAMYWYRQDPGQGLRLIYYSQIVNDFQKGDIAEGYSVSREKKESFPLTVTSAQKNPTAFYLCASSIDGLSGANVLTFGAGSRLTVL.

In DNA, the CDR3 is TGCGCCAGCAGCCAGCCTCTCCTAGCGGGACTAGGCACCGGGGAGCTGTTTTTT. Translation gives CASSQPLLAGLGTGELFF. The rearrangement joins TRBV4-1 to TRBJ2-2; 9 positions agree with TRBD2. V trimming: 3 bases; J trimming: 4 bases; junction bases outside the gene matches: 12. Per the germline V gene, CDR1 is MGHRA and CDR2 is YSYEKL. This CDR3 comprises 18 residues.

The chain uses TRBV29-1 and TRBJ2-1; D unclear. CDR1 and CDR2 (germline): SQVTM, ANQGSEA. The CDR3 has 13 amino acids. The germline V and J ends were trimmed by 7 bases and 3 bases, with 13 bases remaining between them. The CDR3 loop is CSGKWANYNEQFF. The CDR3 bases are TGCAGCGGGAAGTGGGCCAACTACAATGAGCAGTTCTTC.

This chain links TRBV6-5 with TRBJ2-3; 7 bases fit TRBD2. The CDR3 has 14 amino acids. CDR1 MNHEY and CDR2 SVGAGI come from the germline V gene. Losses at the gene ends were 2 bases for V and 6 bases for J; bases not matched to a gene: 5. The CDR3 here is CASSYGEGTDTQYF. For the CDR3, the DNA is TGTGCCAGCAGTTACGGGGAGGGGACGGATACGCAGTATTTT.

This chain connects TRBV2 to TRBJ2-2; 7 bases fit TRBD1. Trimming at V came to 6 bases and at J to 2 bases, leaving 6 bases not matched to a gene. This CDR3 region has 15 residues. Germline CDR1 and CDR2: SNHLY and FYNNEI. The CDR3 coding sequence is TGTGCCAGCAGAATCACAGGGGCTAACACCGGGGAGCTGTTTTTT. Its translation: CASRITGANTGELFF.

This clone was detected once. V is TRBV30 and J is TRBJ2-3; TRBD2 matches 7 bases. Trimming at V came to 8 bases and at J to 0 bases, leaving 11 bases not matched to a gene. This CDR3 is built from 15 residues. CDR1 and CDR2 (germline): GTSNPN, SVGIG (reference sequence). The DNA of the CDR3 is TGTGCCGGATATATAGCGGGCCTTAGCACAGATACGCAGTATTTT. It encodes CAGYIAGLSTDTQYF. The whole variable domain, remainder taken from reference TRBV30 and TRBJ2-3, is SQTIHQWPATLVQPVGSPLSLECTVEGTSNPNLYWYRQAAGRGLQLLFYSVGIGQISSEVPQNLSASRPQDRQFILSSKKLLLSDSGFYLCAGYIAGLSTDTQYFGPGTRLTVL.

The chain links TRBV27 to TRBJ2-2; TRBD2 agrees at 7 bases. Germline lookup yields CDR1 MNHEY and CDR2 SMNVEV (reference sequence). The CDR3 has 17 amino acids. V shed 0 bases and J 1 base; nucleotides not matched to a gene: 5. CDR3 residues: CASSLSIGGVNTGELFF. In DNA form, the CDR3 reads TGTGCCAGCAGTTTATCGATTGGGGGGGTGAACACCGGGGAGCTGTTTTTT.

This clone appeared once. CDR3 loop: CASSESTGDSYEQYF. CDR3 coding DNA: TGCGCCAGCAGTGAGTCGACAGGTGACTCCTACGAGCAGTACTTC. This sequence joins TRBV10-1 and TRBJ2-7; possibly TRBD1 for D (6 bases). Germline V gene sequence: CDR1 WNHNN, CDR2 SYGVQD (reference sequence). The ends were cut back, 0 bases at V and 0 bases at J, with 9 bases in the middle. The CDR3 covers 15 residues.

The chain carries TRBV3-1 (or the pseudogene TRBV3-2) and TRBJ2-1; 9 bases align to TRBD1. CDR3 length: 17 residues. From germline, CDR1 is LGHDT and CDR2 YNNKEL (reference sequence). The ends lost 4 bases at V and 7 bases at J; junction bases unmatched: 14. In DNA form, the CDR3 reads TGTGCCAGCAGCCCTGAGCAACCGGGACAGGGTCTTAATGAGCAGTTCTTC. This translates into CASSPEQPGQGLNEQFF.